Below are 26 T cell receptor beta chains sequenced from a single sample in a study of shared clonotypes between healthy human individuals. Terminally differentiated effector memory CD45RA+ cells were excluded from the naive CD8 cells, which were CD45RO-negative and positively selected for CCR7. The method was immunoSEQ multiplex PCR; TCRdb's version includes in-frame clones alone and lacks a portion of them. The table lists about 610,000 clones, about 96% of them singletons. The sequenced sample consisted of naive CD8+ T cells sorted from blood. These receptors were obtained from a woman aged 25 to 39 in good health.

This clone is a singleton in its sample. The rearrangement links TRBV28 to TRBJ2-7; TRBD1 is a possible D gene (5 bases). The ends were cut back, 2 bases at V and 4 bases at J, with 24 bases in the middle. The V gene's germline CDR1 is MDHEN and CDR2 SYDVKM. There are 18 residues in the CDR3. Written as DNA, the CDR3 is TGTGCCAGCAGTTTACCCAGTAACAGGTCCGCGGCGGCTTACGAGCAGTACTTC. Translation gives CASSLPSNRSAAAYEQYF.

The chain has TRBV10-3 and TRBJ1-1; D possibly corresponds to TRBD1 (6 bases). This CDR3 comprises 14 residues. Trimming cost V 6 bases and J 4 bases, with 15 bases left between them. Germline V gene data show CDR1 as ENHRY and CDR2 as SYGVKD. The CDR3 nucleotides read TGTGCCATCAGGGCAGGGGAAAGGGGCACTGAAGCTTTCTTT. This sequence encodes CAIRAGERGTEAFF.

The CDR3 loop is CASSYQGLAGTYEQYF. CDR3 bases: TGTGCCAGCAGCTACCAGGGACTAGCGGGAACCTACGAGCAGTACTTC. J is TRBJ2-5 and V is TRBV5-6; 13 bases agree with TRBD2. The J call may be in error: the DNA end matches TRBJ2-7 better. Germline lookup yields CDR1 SGHDT and CDR2 YYEEEE. The length of the CDR3 is 16 residues.

The rearrangement links TRBV19 to TRBJ2-3; 11 bases are a match to TRBD1. The CDR3 has 16 residues. J gave up 4 bases and V 4 bases, and 7 bases lay outside the gene matches. Germline lookup yields CDR1 LNHDA and CDR2 SQIVND (reference sequence). The CDR3 DNA reads as TGTGCCAGTAGTAAGGACAGGGGGCGGAGTGCAGATACGCAGTATTTT. Amino acid sequence: CASSKDRGRSADTQYF. Full variable domain (missing parts from reference TRBV19 and TRBJ2-3): DGGITQSPKYLFRKEGQNVTLSCEQNLNHDAMYWYRQDPGQGLRLIYYSQIVNDFQKGDIAEGYSVSREKKESFPLTVTSAQKNPTAFYLCASSKDRGRSADTQYFGPGTRLTVL.

This clone was seen just once. The rearrangement uses TRBV5-4 and TRBJ2-7; possibly TRBD1 or TRBD2 for D (5 bases each). The ends were cut back, 3 bases at V and 2 bases at J, with 9 bases in the middle. CDR1 and CDR2 from the germline V gene are SGHNT and YYREEE (reference sequence). The CDR3 runs 13 residues. CDR3: CASSWDGAYEQYF. Written as DNA, the CDR3 is TGTGCCAGCAGCTGGGACGGAGCCTACGAGCAGTACTTC.

The gene calls are TRBV15 and TRBJ1-1, with D perhaps matching TRBD1 (5 bases). Germline V lookup: CDR1 LNHNV, CDR2 YYDKDF (reference sequence). CDR3 length: 16 residues. The germline V and J ends were trimmed by 1 base and 3 bases, with 15 bases remaining between them. Here the CDR3 reads CATSRAIFGGDTEAFF. DNA of the CDR3: TGTGCCACCAGCAGAGCCATATTCGGGGGGGACACTGAAGCTTTCTTT.

This chain connects TRBV28 to TRBJ2-7; no reliable D call. V was pared by 5 bases and J by 3 bases, with 11 bases between. In germline, CDR1 is MDHEN, CDR2 SYDVKM. This CDR3 is 13 amino acids long. CDR3 sequence: CASSALGDYEQYF. CDR3 sequence (DNA): TGTGCCAGCAGTGCTCTTGGGGACTACGAGCAGTACTTC.

This CDR3 is CASSDDIWSAGGGTEAFF. The CDR3 DNA sequence: TGTGCCAGCAGTGACGATATTTGGAGCGCGGGGGGGGGCACTGAAGCTTTCTTT. The V call is TRBV6-1, the J call TRBJ1-1, with D tentatively TRBD1 (5 bases). The CDR3 has 18 amino acids. Per the germline V gene, CDR1 is MNHNS and CDR2 is SASEGT. Trimming stripped 3 bases from V and 4 bases from J, with 24 bases between.

The chain combines TRBV9 with TRBJ1-1, with a possible D match to TRBD1 (6 bases). CDR1 and CDR2 from the germline V gene are SGDLS and YYNGEE. V shed 0 bases and J shed 7 bases, with 22 bases lying between them. This CDR3 is built from 17 residues. This CDR3 is CASSVGSRSSGGGEAFF. The CDR3 nucleotides read TGTGCCAGCAGCGTAGGGTCCCGGTCCTCGGGGGGCGGTGAAGCTTTCTTT.

The chain carries TRBV20-1 and TRBJ2-7; no clear D gene. Germline lookup yields CDR1 DFQATT and CDR2 SNEGSKA (reference sequence). The ends were cut back, 5 bases at V and 2 bases at J, with 4 bases in the middle. The CDR3 is made up of 10 amino acids. The CDR3 nucleotides are TGCAGTGCTGGGCCCTACGAGCAGTACTTC. This sequence encodes CSAGPYEQYF.

The chain has TRBV30 and TRBJ2-1; D is possibly TRBD2 (5 bases). Germline CDR1 is GTSNPN and CDR2 is SVGIG (reference sequence). This CDR3 comprises 13 residues. The V end lost 0 bases, the J end lost 9 bases, and 12 bases lay between the germline ends. CDR3 nucleotides: TGTGCCTGGAGTGTAGTAGATGCGGGTGAGCAGTTCTTC. This gives the protein CAWSVVDAGEQFF. The complete variable domain, with remaining parts taken from reference TRBV30 and TRBJ2-1, reads SQTIHQWPATLVQPVGSPLSLECTVEGTSNPNLYWYRQAAGRGLQLLFYSVGIGQISSEVPQNLSASRPQDRQFILSSKKLLLSDSGFYLCAWSVVDAGEQFFGPGTRLTVL.

This clone occurred once. J is TRBJ2-4 and V is TRBV11-2; D is unresolved. Trimming took 4 bases from V and 0 from J, leaving 10 bases between them. This CDR3 spans 15 amino acids. The V gene's germline CDR1 is SGHAT and CDR2 FQNNGV. CDR3 in DNA: TGTGCCAGCAGCTCGTTTGGGGAAGCCAAAAACATTCAGTACTTC. Protein: CASSSFGEAKNIQYF. Together with reference TRBV11-2 and TRBJ2-4, the CDR3 gives the full variable domain: EAGVAQSPRYKIIEKRQSVAFWCNPISGHATLYWYQQILGQGPKLLIQFQNNGVVDDSQLPKDRFSAERLKGVDSTLKIQPAKLEDSAVYLCASSSFGEAKNIQYFGAGTRLSVL.

The chain joins TRBV5-8 to TRBJ2-6; the D is unclear. Per the germline V gene, CDR1 is SGHTS and CDR2 is YDEGEE. V dropped 0 bases and J dropped 1 base, with 5 bases sitting between them. This CDR3 comprises 15 residues. Written as DNA, the CDR3 is TGTGCCAGCAGCTTGGGGGATTCTGGGGCCAACGTCCTGACTTTC. This encodes CASSLGDSGANVLTF.

The chain uses TRBV19 and TRBJ2-4, with unresolved D. V lost 5 bases and J lost 0, with 11 bases in between. CDR1 is LNHDA and CDR2 is SQIVND in the germline V gene (reference sequence). CDR3 size: 15 residues. The CDR3 bases are TGTGCCAGTAGTGGCGCGGTTATAGCCAAAAACATTCAGTACTTC. Its protein product is CASSGAVIAKNIQYF.

The chain has TRBV5-1 and TRBJ2-3; 11 bases are a match to TRBD1. This CDR3 comprises 15 residues. The ends lost 4 bases at V and 1 base at J; junction bases unmatched: 2. CDR1 is SGHRS and CDR2 is YFSETQ in the germline V gene. The CDR3 bases are TGCGCCAGCAGCGCGGGACAGGGGGGCACAGATACGCAGTATTTT. Protein sequence: CASSAGQGGTDTQYF.

The chain couples TRBV9 to TRBJ2-5; D is tentatively TRBD1 or TRBD2 (5 bases each). CDR3 size: 13 residues. Germline V lookup: CDR1 SGDLS, CDR2 YYNGEE. With 4 bases removed from V and 10 bases from J, the gap between germline ends came to 17 bases. The chain's CDR3 is CASSTRDQEGQYF. The CDR3 DNA follows: TGTGCCAGCAGCACCCGGGACCAAGAGGGCCAGTACTTC.

The chain carries TRBV29-1 and TRBJ2-1, with TRBD1 matching 8 bases. This CDR3 spans 13 amino acids. V was clipped by 7 bases and J by 4 bases; unmatched bases: 6. The germline V gene encodes CDR1 SQVTM and CDR2 ANQGSEA. CDR3 sequence (DNA): TGCAGCGCACCAGGGGGCCTATACAATGAGCAGTTCTTC. Translated: CSAPGGLYNEQFF.

This sequence joins TRBV28 and TRBJ2-7, with 9 bases fitting TRBD2. This CDR3 has 14 amino acids. Germline loops: CDR1 MDHEN, CDR2 SYDVKM. With V trimmed by 0 bases and J by 5 bases, 2 bases remained unmatched. The CDR3 DNA follows: TGTGCCAGCAGTTTATGGCGGGAGGGCCACGAGCAGTACTTC. The encoded protein is CASSLWREGHEQYF.

This chain links TRBV25-1 with TRBJ1-5; D is uncertain. From germline, CDR1 is MGHDK and CDR2 SYGVNS. The CDR3 has 15 amino acids. Trimming cost V 1 base and J 3 bases, with 10 bases left between them. The CDR3 region is CASSESESHNQPQHF. CDR3 nucleotides: TGTGCCAGCAGTGAATCGGAGAGTCACAATCAGCCCCAGCATTTT.

The chain uses TRBV5-6 and TRBJ2-5; D is ambiguous. The J call could be wrong; TRBJ2-7 is a better fit for the DNA end. From germline, CDR1 is SGHDT and CDR2 YYEEEE. CDR3 length: 14 residues. The CDR3 DNA reads as TGTGCCAGCGGCCTTGTGGGAATACCAAACGAGCAGTACTTC. As protein: CASGLVGIPNEQYF.

V is TRBV9 and J is TRBJ2-1; D is perhaps TRBD1 (5 bases). Per the germline V gene, CDR1 is SGDLS and CDR2 is YYNGEE. There are 13 residues in the CDR3. V lost 4 bases, J lost 6 bases, and 11 bases lay in between. DNA for the CDR3: TGTGCCAGCAGCACAGGAGCTAGCAATGAGCAGTTCTTC. Residues: CASSTGASNEQFF.

In this sample, this clone turned up once. This chain joins TRBV2 and TRBJ2-1; 12 bases align to TRBD2. The length of the CDR3 is 15 residues. CDR1 SNHLY and CDR2 FYNNEI come from the germline V gene. Trimming at V came to 6 bases and at J to 4 bases, leaving 4 bases not matched to a gene. Here the CDR3 reads CASSAGTSGYNEQFF. The CDR3 DNA is TGTGCCAGCAGCGCCGGGACTAGCGGGTACAATGAGCAGTTCTTC.

V gene TRBV7-9 combines with J gene TRBJ2-1; D gene ambiguous. The CDR3 totals 11 residues. The V end was cut by 5 bases, the J end by 9 bases, with 8 bases between. CDR1 SEHNR and CDR2 FQNEAQ come from the germline V gene (reference sequence). The CDR3 loop is CASSGEGEQFF. DNA of the CDR3: TGTGCCAGCAGCGGGGAAGGTGAGCAGTTCTTC.

The chain combines TRBV2 with TRBJ2-7; D is unclear. The ends were cut back, 6 bases at V and 2 bases at J, with 5 bases in the middle. Germline loops: CDR1 SNHLY, CDR2 FYNNEI. CDR3 length: 11 amino acids. DNA of the CDR3: TGTGCCAGCAGCTCAACCTACGAGCAGTACTTC. Translation: CASSSTYEQYF.

V is TRBV5-4 and J is TRBJ2-3, with D hard to call. CDR1 is SGHNT, CDR2 YYREEE, per germline (reference sequence). The CDR3 is 13 amino acids. V lost 6 bases, J lost 0 bases, and 8 bases lay in between. The CDR3 region is CASIDASTDTQYF. For the CDR3, the DNA is TGTGCCAGCATCGACGCAAGCACAGATACGCAGTATTTT.

The chain has TRBV27 and TRBJ1-1; D might be TRBD1 (6 bases). CDR1 is MNHEY, CDR2 SMNVEV, per germline (reference sequence). This CDR3 is built from 14 residues. V was clipped by 3 bases and J by 7 bases, with 15 bases between them. The CDR3, as DNA: TGTGCCAGCAGTTTGGGACACCACTTCGGTGAAGCTTTCTTT. As protein: CASSLGHHFGEAFF.